What follows are 21 T cell receptor beta chains derived from one specimen sequenced in a study of blood T cell repertoires in COVID-19. Generated by immunoSEQ multiplex PCR, the TCRdb table keeps only in-frame clones and is missing some. The sample consists of approximately 140,000 clones, 84% of them appearing once. Sequenced sample: PBMCs or T cells enriched from blood (not recorded which). These receptors were taken from a woman aged 50 to 60 who had been exposed to COVID-19.

This chain joins TRBV7-9 and TRBJ2-2; unclear D gene. This CDR3 is 15 amino acids long. Trimming pared 5 bases from V and 3 bases from J, leaving 13 bases between. CDR1 and CDR2 from the germline V gene are SEHNR and FQNEAQ (reference sequence). The CDR3 reads CASSPNRDHTGELFF. For the CDR3, the DNA is TGTGCCAGCAGCCCGAACCGCGATCACACCGGGGAGCTGTTTTTT.

This clone was recorded only once. V is TRBV9 and J is TRBJ2-1, with 9 bases identical to TRBD1. CDR1 is SGDLS, CDR2 YYNGEE, per germline. V was clipped by 0 bases and J by 9 bases; unmatched bases: 7. This CDR3 has 15 amino acids. CDR3: CASSVEGQGPLEQFF. The CDR3 DNA reads TGTGCCAGCAGCGTAGAAGGACAGGGGCCTCTTGAGCAGTTCTTC.

This clone was counted only a few times. The chain is built from TRBV15 and TRBJ1-1; no definite D call. The CDR3 consists of 13 residues. Trimming removed 0 bases from V and 11 bases from J, with 13 bases in between. The V gene's germline CDR1 is LNHNV and CDR2 YYDKDF (reference sequence). The CDR3 DNA reads TGTGCCACCAGCAGAGATCGTGGAGAGGCGGCTTTCTTT. It specifies CATSRDRGEAAFF.

This chain links TRBV5-4 with TRBJ2-4; D is uncertain. Trimming pared 1 base from V and 14 bases from J, leaving 10 bases between. The CDR3 length is 11 residues. Per the germline V gene, CDR1 is SGHNT and CDR2 is YYREEE (reference sequence). The DNA of the CDR3 is TGTGCCAGCAGCTTGATGCGGCGTAAGTACTTC. It encodes CASSLMRRKYF.

This chain connects TRBV4-1 to TRBJ1-3; 7 nucleotides agree with TRBD1. CDR3 size: 14 residues. Per germline, CDR1 MGHRA and CDR2 YSYEKL. Trimming cost V 3 bases and J 6 bases; bases outside gene matches: 5. DNA of the CDR3: TGCGCCAGCAGCCAGACAGGGACGTTAAACACCATATATTTT. Translation: CASSQTGTLNTIYF.

The chain couples TRBV27 to TRBJ1-1, with a tentative D call TRBD1 (5 bases). Per germline, CDR1 MNHEY and CDR2 SMNVEV (reference sequence). V was clipped by 3 bases and J by 5 bases, with 16 bases between them. This CDR3 spans 15 amino acids. The CDR3 reads CASSFGGKMGTEAFF. In DNA form, the CDR3 reads TGTGCCAGCAGTTTCGGGGGTAAAATGGGGACTGAAGCTTTCTTT.

V and J are TRBV2 and TRBJ1-4, with no clear D. CDR1 and CDR2 (germline): SNHLY, FYNNEI. This CDR3 region has 13 residues. With 7 bases removed from V and 0 bases from J, the gap between germline ends came to 6 bases. CDR3 sequence reads: CASKETTNEKLFF. CDR3 bases: TGTGCCAGCAAGGAGACAACTAATGAAAAACTGTTTTTT.

This chain uses TRBV3-1 (or the pseudogene TRBV3-2) with TRBJ2-2; D ambiguous. CDR1 and CDR2 (germline): LGHDT, YNNKEL (reference sequence). The V end lost 4 bases, the J end lost 1 base, and 7 bases lay between the germline ends. The CDR3 contains 14 residues. The CDR3 sequence: CASSPQRNTGELFF. The CDR3 nucleotides read TGTGCCAGCAGCCCCCAGCGGAACACCGGGGAGCTGTTTTTT.

CDR3 in DNA: TGCGCCAGCAGCCAAGACCGCTCCTACGAGCAGTACTTC. It encodes CASSQDRSYEQYF. The chain employs TRBV4-3 and TRBJ2-7, with unresolved D. Germline V gives CDR1 LGHNA, CDR2 YSLEER. The V and J ends lost 0 bases and 0 bases respectively, with 3 bases between them. This CDR3 is built from 13 residues.

This chain connects TRBV6-1 to TRBJ1-4, with 10 bases identical to TRBD1. CDR1 is MNHNS, CDR2 SASEGT, per germline. J gave up 7 bases and V 3 bases, and 2 bases lay outside the gene matches. The CDR3 sequence is 14 residues long. The chain's CDR3 is CASSDDRGREKLFF. For the CDR3, the DNA is TGTGCCAGCAGTGATGACAGGGGGCGTGAAAAACTGTTTTTT.

The CDR3 is CASRGTVRNTEAFF. CDR3 DNA sequence: TGCGCCAGCCGCGGGACAGTGAGGAACACTGAAGCTTTCTTT. The chain carries TRBV5-1 and TRBJ1-1; 7 bases map to TRBD1. In germline, CDR1 is SGHRS, CDR2 YFSETQ. The CDR3 has 14 amino acids. J was trimmed by 1 base and V by 7 bases; bases with no gene match: 7.

The chain couples TRBV4-2 to TRBJ2-5; no reliable D call. Germline CDR1 is LGHNA and CDR2 is YNFKEQ. V gave up 2 bases and J gave up 3 bases, with 7 bases separating them. The CDR3 length is 13 residues. The CDR3 region is CASSQQAEETQYF. In nucleotides, the CDR3 is TGTGCCAGCAGCCAACAGGCCGAAGAGACCCAGTACTTC.

In this sample, this clone turned up a few times. This chain uses TRBV7-9 with TRBJ1-5, with 12 nucleotides matching TRBD1. CDR3 length: 16 residues. CDR1 and CDR2 (germline): SEHNR, FQNEAQ (reference sequence). V lost 5 bases, J lost 5 bases, and 7 bases stayed unmatched. In DNA, the CDR3 is TGTGCCAGCAGCCCGGGACAGGGGGCGACTCATCAGCCCCAGCATTTT. Its protein product is CASSPGQGATHQPQHF.

V is TRBV10-2 and J is TRBJ1-4, with 9 bases that match TRBD1. Germline V gene sequence: CDR1 WSHSY, CDR2 SAAADI. J was trimmed by 5 bases and V by 5 bases; bases with no gene match: 9. CDR3 size: 16 residues. For the CDR3, the DNA is TGCGCCAGCAGTAATGGGGACAGGGAGTGGAATGAAAAACTGTTTTTT. Amino acids: CASSNGDREWNEKLFF.

This clone was recorded only once. DNA of the CDR3: TGTGCCAGTTCCCAGGGTTTTGGCAAAGAGACCCAGTACTTC. Amino acids: CASSQGFGKETQYF. The V gene is TRBV3-1 (or the pseudogene TRBV3-2), the J gene TRBJ2-5; D is possibly TRBD1 (5 bases). Germline CDR1 and CDR2: LGHDT and YNNKEL (reference sequence). The CDR3 is 14 residues long. Deletions cut 9 bases from V and 3 bases from J, with 17 bases between.

The chain joins TRBV6-5 to TRBJ1-2; D is possibly TRBD1 (6 bases). Trimming cost V 7 bases and J 4 bases, with 19 bases left between them. In germline, CDR1 is MNHEY, CDR2 SVGAGI. The CDR3 sequence is 15 residues long. CDR3 loop: CASTPLRGGGYGYTF. CDR3 bases: TGTGCCAGCACCCCCCTCAGGGGAGGGGGCTATGGCTACACCTTC.

The chain combines TRBV29-1 with TRBJ1-1; 7 bases are shared with TRBD1. Per the germline V gene, CDR1 is SQVTM and CDR2 is ANQGSEA. Trimming at V came to 3 bases and at J to 2 bases, leaving 3 bases not matched to a gene. The CDR3 contains 13 residues. CDR3 loop: CSVETGSNTEAFF. CDR3 DNA sequence: TGCAGCGTTGAGACAGGGTCAAACACTGAAGCTTTCTTT.

The genes are TRBV30 and TRBJ1-2; D is uncertain. The germline V and J ends were trimmed by 2 bases and 4 bases, with 11 bases remaining between them. This CDR3 has 13 amino acids. Germline assignment: CDR1 GTSNPN and CDR2 SVGIG (reference sequence). The CDR3 DNA is TGTGCCTGGAGTCCCTCCCTGGCCTATGGCTACACCTTC. Protein sequence: CAWSPSLAYGYTF.

This chain joins TRBV27 and TRBJ2-2; D ambiguous. This CDR3 has 13 residues. The V gene's germline CDR1 is MNHEY and CDR2 SMNVEV (reference sequence). V lost 3 bases, J lost 5 bases, and 7 bases lay in between. The CDR3 loop reads CASSFYGTGELFF. The CDR3 DNA reads TGTGCCAGCAGTTTCTACGGGACCGGGGAGCTGTTTTTT.

V is TRBV5-1 and J is TRBJ2-2; 11 bases map to TRBD2. CDR1 is SGHRS, CDR2 YFSETQ, per germline. V dropped 3 bases and J dropped 5; count of bases not matched to a gene: 9. The CDR3 is 17 amino acids. CDR3 in amino acids: CASSSGLAVRNTGELFF. The CDR3, as DNA: TGCGCCAGCAGCTCGGGACTAGCGGTCCGGAATACCGGGGAGCTGTTTTTT.

This chain's CDR3 is CASSFGQGEANYGYTF. CDR3 sequence (DNA): TGTGCCAGCAGCTTCGGACAGGGCGAAGCTAACTATGGCTACACCTTC. The genes are TRBV7-6 and TRBJ1-2, with 8 bases that match TRBD1. Germline lookup yields CDR1 SGHVS and CDR2 FNYEAQ. The V segment lost 3 bases and the J segment 0 bases; nucleotides outside the gene matches: 6. The CDR3 has 16 residues.